This T cell receptor (beta chain) was recorded in a study of CD8 T cells in ankylosing spondylitis. In the case of this clonotype: Its matching antigen is unknown.

Libraries of TCR beta came from quantitative 5'-RACE with molecular barcodes. TCRdb analysed the 5' RACE reads with MiXCR anew, one entry per CDR3 protein. The table records 380,000 or so distinct CDR3 sequences, more than 20% of them present only once. Between the trimmed V and J ends, which lost 0 bases and 2 bases, there was a span of 10 bases. Germline V gene lookup returns CDR1 SGHVS and CDR2 FQNEAQ. This CDR3 contains 15 residues. Study-level findings and limits: Reportedly, disease-linked clones are significantly enriched in ankylosing spondylitis patients' matched synovial fluid. Earlier work had already found some motif variants in reactive arthritis synovial fluid and blood.

V gene TRBV7-8 combines with J gene TRBJ2-5; D gene uncertain. Sequencing input: blood, either unsorted or a sorted T cell fraction (not recorded which). This clonotype originated in a male donor with ankylosing spondylitis or in good health (not recorded which). CDR3 sequence (DNA): TGTGCCAGCAGCTTAGCGATGGGTGGTCAAGAGACCCAGTACTTC. Translated: CASSLAMGGQETQYF.